This TCR beta chain was sequenced in a study of regulatory T cells in long-lasting Graves disease. The study's findings and limits: More public clonotypes were shared by persistent patients (2,741) than by new patients (roughly 970).

Described time point: newly diagnosed GD, antithyroid drugs for less than 3 months. The TCR library used RNA extracted from PBMCs. This clonotype occurred a few times. The antigen is not known. The TCR beta library used iRepertoire HTBI primers with Arm-PCR amplification of CDR3. TCRdb independently ran MiXCR on the multiplex PCR reads; one entry per CDR3 protein. The sample holds approximately 490,000 distinct CDR3 sequences, 15% to 20% seen once. These data also formed part of another study, on T cells in Graves' hyperthyroidism and ophthalmopathy. That study adds: A set of HTBI primers served as the primers for a first-round RT-PCR of the TCR CDR3. A 13 V-J signature model discriminated ophthalmopathy versus stable hyperthyroidism.

Source: peripheral blood mononuclear cells (PBMCs), taken at new diagnosis, from a patient treated with antithyroid drugs. This TCR was sampled from a middle-aged man with Graves disease.

In nucleotides, the CDR3 is TGTGCCAGCAGATCGGGACAGGGGGCCAAAAACATTCAGTACTTC. It translates to CASRSGQGAKNIQYF. The chain recombines TRBV6-1 with TRBJ2-4, with 10 bases lining up with TRBD1. CDR3 size: 15 residues. The V segment lost 6 bases and the J segment 1 base; nucleotides outside the gene matches: 3. Germline loops: CDR1 MNHNS, CDR2 SASEGT.